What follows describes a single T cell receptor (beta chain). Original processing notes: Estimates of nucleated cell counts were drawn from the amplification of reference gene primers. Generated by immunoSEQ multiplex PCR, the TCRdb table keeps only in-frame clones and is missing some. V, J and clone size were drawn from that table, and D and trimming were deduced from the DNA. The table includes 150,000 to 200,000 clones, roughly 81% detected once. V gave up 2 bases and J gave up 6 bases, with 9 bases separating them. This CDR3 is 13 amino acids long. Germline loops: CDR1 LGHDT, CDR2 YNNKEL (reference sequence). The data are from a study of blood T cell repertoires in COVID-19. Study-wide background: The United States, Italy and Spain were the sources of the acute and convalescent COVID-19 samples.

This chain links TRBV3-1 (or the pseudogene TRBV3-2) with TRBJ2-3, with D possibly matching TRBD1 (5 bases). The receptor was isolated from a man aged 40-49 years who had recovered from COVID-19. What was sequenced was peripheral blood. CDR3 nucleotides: TGTGCCAGCAGCCAAAGGGGTGGGGATACGCAGTATTTT. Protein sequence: CASSQRGGDTQYF.